This T cell receptor beta chain stems from a study of cytomegalovirus exposure and HLA in healthy donors. Study-wide results and caveats: In an earlier analysis, about 87% or about 30%: the productive usage of most TCR beta V segments.

The germline gives CDR1 SGHDN, CDR2 FVKESK. The length of the CDR3 is 18 residues. The V segment lost 3 bases and the J segment 3 bases; nucleotides outside the gene matches: 12. Points on this clone: The antigen is not known.

PCR amplification relied on 60 Vbeta primers (plus 13 Jbeta primers). The data were produced by immunoSEQ multiplex PCR, yet TCRdb's version contains in-frame clones alone and is incomplete. The sample holds about 120,000 clones, roughly four fifths seen once. The receptor's source is a man aged 35 to 55 in good health and CMV-seronegative. Sequenced input: PBMCs. V is TRBV14 and J is TRBJ2-7; TRBD2 aligns across 12 bases. CDR3 region: CASSHRLAGGGPVYEQYF. CDR3 in DNA: TGTGCCAGCAGCCACCGCCTAGCGGGAGGGGGCCCCGTCTACGAGCAGTACTTC.